These T cell receptor beta chains were read from a single sample in a study of blood T cell repertoires in COVID-19. Profiling relied on immunoSEQ multiplex PCR, and the TCRdb table lists in-frame clones only, not all of them. The sample lists roughly 65,000 clones, about nine tenths occurring once. Sequenced: peripheral blood. These receptors were obtained from a man between 60 and 75 years old with acute or convalescent COVID-19. CDR3s include the opening cysteine and the closing phenylalanine or tryptophan. A D gene is named only where the DNA matches it firmly. Only some rows state a clone size, as once, few, many or a class for expanded clones.

CDR3nt: TGTGCCAGCAGACGGACAACGAACACTGAAGCTTTCTTT
CDR3aa: CASRRTTNTEAFF
j_gene: TRBJ1-1
d_gene: .
v_gene: TRBV7-2
abundance: .

CDR3nt: TGTGCCAGCAGTCCCCCGGGACTCACTAGCACAGATACGCAGTATTTT
CDR3aa: CASSPPGLTSTDTQYF
j_gene: TRBJ2-3
d_gene: .
v_gene: TRBV27
abundance: .

CDR3nt: TGTGCCACCAGTGTCGGGGGGGCCGGCACCGGGGAGCTGTTTTTT
CDR3aa: CATSVGGAGTGELFF
j_gene: TRBJ2-2
d_gene: TRBD2
v_gene: TRBV24-1
abundance: .

CDR3nt: TGTGCCAGCAGCCAAGATGGGGCGCCCAGGGTCAAGGTCTTC
CDR3aa: CASSQDGAPRVKVF
j_gene: TRBJ2-7
d_gene: .
v_gene: TRBV3-1/TRBV3-2
abundance: .

CDR3nt: TGTGCCAGCAGCCCGGACAGGGGGCCTGGCTACACCTTC
CDR3aa: CASSPDRGPGYTF
j_gene: TRBJ1-2
d_gene: TRBD1
v_gene: TRBV7-2
abundance: .

CDR3nt: TGCGCCAGCAGCCAAACAGGGAGTGGTGATTCACCCCTCCACTTT
CDR3aa: CASSQTGSGDSPLHF
j_gene: TRBJ1-6
d_gene: .
v_gene: TRBV4-1
abundance: .

CDR3nt: TGTGCCAGTAGCCCCGCTCGGGGGTCCTCTGAAGCTTTCTTT
CDR3aa: CASSPARGSSEAFF
j_gene: TRBJ1-1
d_gene: .
v_gene: TRBV19
abundance: once

CDR3nt: TGTGCCAGCAGCTTAGCCGGTTATGGCTACACCTTC
CDR3aa: CASSLAGYGYTF
j_gene: TRBJ1-2
d_gene: .
v_gene: TRBV7-9
abundance: .

CDR3nt: TGCGCCAGCAGCTTGGCCCCAGGGGGCATCACTGAAGCTTTCTTT
CDR3aa: CASSLAPGGITEAFF
j_gene: TRBJ1-1
d_gene: TRBD1
v_gene: TRBV5-1
abundance: .

CDR3nt: TGCGCCAGCAGCTTAGCAGGGTCCCAGCCCCAGCATTTT
CDR3aa: CASSLAGSQPQHF
j_gene: TRBJ1-5
d_gene: .
v_gene: TRBV5-1
abundance: .

CDR3nt: TGCGCCAGCAGCCCGGGACACCTCGCGGCCACTGAAGCTTTCTTT
CDR3aa: CASSPGHLAATEAFF
j_gene: TRBJ1-1
d_gene: .
v_gene: TRBV5-1
abundance: .

CDR3nt: TGTGCCAGCAGTTCTGCGGGGGGGCGGATCTATGGCTACACCTTC
CDR3aa: CASSSAGGRIYGYTF
j_gene: TRBJ1-2
d_gene: .
v_gene: TRBV27
abundance: .

CDR3nt: TGTGCCAGCAGCTTAGACCGGACAGGGGGCAGATGGATGTTC
CDR3aa: CASSLDRTGGRWMF
j_gene: TRBJ1-2
d_gene: TRBD1
v_gene: TRBV11-2
abundance: .

CDR3nt: TGTGCCAGCAGCTTAAACTTACGACAGGGGGGAACAGATACGCAGTATTTT
CDR3aa: CASSLNLRQGGTDTQYF
j_gene: TRBJ2-3
d_gene: TRBD1
v_gene: TRBV7-8
abundance: .

CDR3nt: TGCGCCAGCAGCTTGGGACAGAAGAACACTGAAGCTTTCTTT
CDR3aa: CASSLGQKNTEAFF
j_gene: TRBJ1-1
d_gene: .
v_gene: TRBV5-1
abundance: .

CDR3nt: TGCGCCAGCAGCTTGGACCCCAGGTTTGATTCACCCCTCCACTTT
CDR3aa: CASSLDPRFDSPLHF
j_gene: TRBJ1-6
d_gene: .
v_gene: TRBV5-1
abundance: .

CDR3nt: TGTGCTAGCAGCTTAGCAGGGACAGGGAAAGAGACCCAGTACTTC
CDR3aa: CASSLAGTGKETQYF
j_gene: TRBJ2-5
d_gene: TRBD1
v_gene: TRBV7-7
abundance: .

CDR3nt: TGTGCCAGCAGTCGACGGACAGGATCGAACACCGGGGAGCTGTTTTTT
CDR3aa: CASSRRTGSNTGELFF
j_gene: TRBJ2-2
d_gene: TRBD1
v_gene: TRBV14
abundance: .

CDR3nt: TGTGCCTGGAGAGACAGGGCCTCCACTGAAGCTTTCTTT
CDR3aa: CAWRDRASTEAFF
j_gene: TRBJ1-1
d_gene: TRBD1
v_gene: TRBV30
abundance: .

CDR3nt: TGTGCCAGCAGCTCCGGACAGTACAATGAGCAGTTCTTC
CDR3aa: CASSSGQYNEQFF
j_gene: TRBJ2-1
d_gene: .
v_gene: TRBV7-2
abundance: .

CDR3nt: TGTGCCAGCTCACCCGACAGGGGGACCTACAATGAGCAGTTCTTC
CDR3aa: CASSPDRGTYNEQFF
j_gene: TRBJ2-1
d_gene: TRBD1
v_gene: TRBV18
abundance: .

CDR3nt: TGTGCCAGCAGCTTAGTCCAAGACAGTGAAGCTTTCTTT
CDR3aa: CASSLVQDSEAFF
j_gene: TRBJ1-1
d_gene: .
v_gene: TRBV7-9
abundance: .

CDR3nt: TGTGCCAGCAGCAGCCGCCGGAGTACTAATGAAAAACTGTTTTTT
CDR3aa: CASSSRRSTNEKLFF
j_gene: TRBJ1-4
d_gene: .
v_gene: TRBV3-1/TRBV3-2
abundance: .

CDR3nt: TGTGCCAGCAGCCTTCAAGGACTAGCGGGGGTAAATGAGCAGTTCTTC
CDR3aa: CASSLQGLAGVNEQFF
j_gene: TRBJ2-1
d_gene: TRBD2
v_gene: TRBV7-9
abundance: .

CDR3nt: TGTGCCTGGAGTACACGTCTGGGACAGGGCTATGGCTACACCTTC
CDR3aa: CAWSTRLGQGYGYTF
j_gene: TRBJ1-2
d_gene: TRBD1
v_gene: TRBV30
abundance: .

CDR3nt: TGTGCCAGCAGCCAAGGAACTAGCGGGGGGGCACAGCAGTTCTTC
CDR3aa: CASSQGTSGGAQQFF
j_gene: TRBJ2-1
d_gene: TRBD2
v_gene: TRBV3-1/TRBV3-2
abundance: once

CDR3nt: TGTGCCAGCAGTGGGACTGAGACGTCCCAAGAGACCCAGTACTTC
CDR3aa: CASSGTETSQETQYF
j_gene: TRBJ2-5
d_gene: .
v_gene: TRBV2
abundance: .

CDR3nt: TGCGCCAGCAGCCGGGACACAGGTGGAAACACCATATATTTT
CDR3aa: CASSRDTGGNTIYF
j_gene: TRBJ1-3
d_gene: .
v_gene: TRBV5-1
abundance: .

CDR3nt: TGTGCCAGTCTATCCCGCTGGAATCAGCCCCAGCATTTT
CDR3aa: CASLSRWNQPQHF
j_gene: TRBJ1-5
d_gene: .
v_gene: TRBV6-5
abundance: once

CDR3nt: TGTGCCAGCAGTTTAAGAAGCACCCGGGACAGGGGCATCTCTGGGGCCAACGTCCTGACTTTC
CDR3aa: CASSLRSTRDRGISGANVLTF
j_gene: TRBJ2-6
d_gene: TRBD1
v_gene: TRBV27
abundance: .

CDR3nt: TGTGCCAGCAGCGCGGACAGGGGGTCGGGGACCCAGTACTTC
CDR3aa: CASSADRGSGTQYF
j_gene: TRBJ2-5
d_gene: TRBD1
v_gene: TRBV9
abundance: .

CDR3nt: TGTGCCAGCAGTTTAGAGGCGGAGGAGACCCAGTACTTC
CDR3aa: CASSLEAEETQYF
j_gene: TRBJ2-5
d_gene: .
v_gene: TRBV12-3/TRBV12-4
abundance: few

CDR3nt: TGTGCCAGCAGCTTAGTCGGTAGCGGGGGCAACACAGATACGCAGTATTTT
CDR3aa: CASSLVGSGGNTDTQYF
j_gene: TRBJ2-3
d_gene: TRBD2
v_gene: TRBV11-2
abundance: .

CDR3nt: TGTGCCAGCAGCCAAGACCCTGGGGGACAGGGGGGATTGTACTATGGCTACACCTTC
CDR3aa: CASSQDPGGQGGLYYGYTF
j_gene: TRBJ1-2
d_gene: TRBD1
v_gene: TRBV3-1/TRBV3-2
abundance: .

CDR3nt: TGCAGCGTTGGGAGGGTTTTGGGTGTGTCGATGGATGAGCAGTTCTTC
CDR3aa: CSVGRVLGVSMDEQFF
j_gene: TRBJ2-1
d_gene: .
v_gene: TRBV29-1
abundance: .

CDR3nt: TGCAGCGCTGACCTGGGCAGCGGCGGAGAAGCTTTCTTT
CDR3aa: CSADLGSGGEAFF
j_gene: TRBJ1-1
d_gene: .
v_gene: TRBV29-1
abundance: .

CDR3nt: TGCGCCAGCAGTTTGAACAGGCCCGCTGAGCAGTTCTTC
CDR3aa: CASSLNRPAEQFF
j_gene: TRBJ2-1
d_gene: .
v_gene: TRBV5-1
abundance: .

CDR3nt: TGTGCCAGCAGCTTAGGTCGAGAGACCCAGTACTTC
CDR3aa: CASSLGRETQYF
j_gene: TRBJ2-5
d_gene: .
v_gene: TRBV7-2
abundance: .

CDR3nt: TGTGCCAGCAGCCGGACAGGGGGCCTTAGCTACGAGCAGTACTTC
CDR3aa: CASSRTGGLSYEQYF
j_gene: TRBJ2-7
d_gene: TRBD1
v_gene: TRBV3-1/TRBV3-2
abundance: .

CDR3nt: TGTGCCAGTAAAACCCGGGACACACAAAATTCACCCCTCCACTTT
CDR3aa: CASKTRDTQNSPLHF
j_gene: TRBJ1-6
d_gene: .
v_gene: TRBV19
abundance: .

CDR3nt: TGTGCCAGCAGCTTTCCGGGATACCCGAATGAAAAACTGTTTTTT
CDR3aa: CASSFPGYPNEKLFF
j_gene: TRBJ1-4
d_gene: .
v_gene: TRBV12-1
abundance: .

CDR3nt: TGCGCCAGCAGCCCCGAACCCGGTTCACCCCTCCACTTT
CDR3aa: CASSPEPGSPLHF
j_gene: TRBJ1-6
d_gene: .
v_gene: TRBV5-1
abundance: .

CDR3nt: TGCGCCAGCAGCCAAGACCCCCGATCGGACAGGGGAGGTGGATCCTATAATTCACCCCTCCACTTT
CDR3aa: CASSQDPRSDRGGGSYNSPLHF
j_gene: TRBJ1-6
d_gene: TRBD1
v_gene: TRBV4-1
abundance: once

CDR3nt: TGTGCCAGCTCACCAGAAAGGAGCTCTGGAAACACCATATATTTT
CDR3aa: CASSPERSSGNTIYF
j_gene: TRBJ1-3
d_gene: .
v_gene: TRBV18
abundance: .

CDR3nt: TGTGCCAGCCAATCGGAAGTCGTTTCGGGTGAAAAACTGTTTTTT
CDR3aa: CASQSEVVSGEKLFF
j_gene: TRBJ1-4
d_gene: .
v_gene: TRBV11-2
abundance: .

CDR3nt: TGCGCCAGCAGCACTGGACAGGGGTCTGCTGGGTCTGGAAACACCATATATTTT
CDR3aa: CASSTGQGSAGSGNTIYF
j_gene: TRBJ1-3
d_gene: TRBD1
v_gene: TRBV5-1
abundance: .

CDR3nt: TGTGCCAGTATGCGGACAGGTGTTAATGAAAAACTGTTTTTT
CDR3aa: CASMRTGVNEKLFF
j_gene: TRBJ1-4
d_gene: TRBD1
v_gene: TRBV19
abundance: .

CDR3nt: TGTGCCAGCAGCGTTCCAGGGGAATCACCCCTCCACTTT
CDR3aa: CASSVPGESPLHF
j_gene: TRBJ1-6
d_gene: .
v_gene: TRBV6-2/TRBV6-3
abundance: .

CDR3nt: TGTGCCAGCAGTGAAGCGGAGGAAATTTATACTAATGAAGCTTTCTTT
CDR3aa: CASSEAEEIYTNEAFF
j_gene: TRBJ1-1
d_gene: .
v_gene: TRBV6-1
abundance: .

CDR3nt: TGCGCCAGCAGCCAAGATTTTGAGGGAATTGGAAACACCATATATTTT
CDR3aa: CASSQDFEGIGNTIYF
j_gene: TRBJ1-3
d_gene: .
v_gene: TRBV4-1
abundance: .

CDR3nt: TGTGCCAGCAGCCCGGGACAGGACACAGATACGCAGTATTTT
CDR3aa: CASSPGQDTDTQYF
j_gene: TRBJ2-3
d_gene: TRBD1
v_gene: TRBV11-1
abundance: .

CDR3nt: TGTGCCAGCAGTGAACTAACAGGGACAAGCTCCTATAATTCACCCCTCCACTTT
CDR3aa: CASSELTGTSSYNSPLHF
j_gene: TRBJ1-6
d_gene: .
v_gene: TRBV6-1
abundance: .

CDR3nt: TGTGCCAGCAGTCACACAGGGGGCGGTGAAAAACTGTTTTTT
CDR3aa: CASSHTGGGEKLFF
j_gene: TRBJ1-4
d_gene: TRBD1
v_gene: TRBV6-5
abundance: .

CDR3nt: TGCGCCAGCAGCTTATTCGGACAGAACTATGGCTACACCTTC
CDR3aa: CASSLFGQNYGYTF
j_gene: TRBJ1-2
d_gene: .
v_gene: TRBV5-1
abundance: once

CDR3nt: TGTGCCAGCAGTTGGAGCCAGGGTATCAATCAGCCCCAGCATTTT
CDR3aa: CASSWSQGINQPQHF
j_gene: TRBJ1-5
d_gene: .
v_gene: TRBV6-5
abundance: .

CDR3nt: TGTGCCAGCAGCGCCGGACAGTGGATGGCTTTCTTT
CDR3aa: CASSAGQWMAFF
j_gene: TRBJ1-1
d_gene: .
v_gene: TRBV6-2/TRBV6-3
abundance: .

CDR3nt: TGTGCCAGCCTTCGGGGGGAAACCTACGAGCAGTACTTC
CDR3aa: CASLRGETYEQYF
j_gene: TRBJ2-7
d_gene: TRBD2
v_gene: TRBV2
abundance: .

CDR3nt: TGTGCCAGCAGAAGGACAGGCGTCTCCTACGAGCAGTACTTC
CDR3aa: CASRRTGVSYEQYF
j_gene: TRBJ2-7
d_gene: TRBD1
v_gene: TRBV6-5
abundance: .

CDR3nt: TGTGCCACCAGTGATTTAATCCCCAAACGCCCAGCCTATAATTCACCCCTCCACTTT
CDR3aa: CATSDLIPKRPAYNSPLHF
j_gene: TRBJ1-6
d_gene: .
v_gene: TRBV24-1
abundance: .